A selection of T cell receptor beta chains follows, all from one sample in a study of identical twins. In TCRdb, the 5' RACE reads were re-called with MiXCR into one record per CDR3 protein. The data contain around 490,000 distinct CDR3 sequences, 12% to 15% of them seen just once; the ten biggest clones take up roughly 0.42%. The same sample was also used in a study of yellow fever vaccine responses in identical twins.

Input material: CD4+ T cells sorted from blood. The source of these receptors is a woman between 18 and 30 years old in good health. Both conserved end residues are part of each CDR3. Each record gives: V gene, clone size, J gene, D gene, CDR3 length, CDR3 DNA, CDR3 protein. A D gene is named only where the DNA matches it firmly. Rows give clone size only sometimes, using once, few, many, or a class for an expanded clone.

V gene: TRBV12-3/TRBV12-4
clone size: .
J gene: TRBJ1-6
D gene: .
CDR3 length: 15
CDR3 DNA: TGTGCCAGCAGTCGGAGTAGGCAGGCTAATTCACCCCTCCACTTT
CDR3 protein: CASSRSRQANSPLHF

V gene: TRBV5-1
clone size: few
J gene: TRBJ2-1
D gene: TRBD2
CDR3 length: 16
CDR3 DNA: TGCGCCAGCAGCACGACTAGCGGGGGGGCCTTAAATGAGCAGTTCTTC
CDR3 protein: CASSTTSGGALNEQFF

V gene: TRBV7-2
clone size: few
J gene: TRBJ1-5
D gene: TRBD1
CDR3 length: 15
CDR3 DNA: TGTGCCAGCAGCCAAGGGACAGGGCAGAACCAGCCCCAGCATTTT
CDR3 protein: CASSQGTGQNQPQHF

V gene: TRBV6-5
clone size: .
J gene: TRBJ2-1
D gene: .
CDR3 length: 15
CDR3 DNA: TGTGCCAGCCAGTACTCCATTCAGTCCTACAATGAGCAGTTCTTC
CDR3 protein: CASQYSIQSYNEQFF

V gene: TRBV7-9
clone size: .
J gene: TRBJ2-1
D gene: TRBD2
CDR3 length: 16
CDR3 DNA: TGTGCCAGCAGCTTGGCGAGCGGGGTTTGGGGCAATGAGCAGTTCTTC
CDR3 protein: CASSLASGVWGNEQFF

V gene: TRBV7-3
clone size: many
J gene: TRBJ2-1
D gene: .
CDR3 length: 15
CDR3 DNA: TGTGCCAGCAGCTTAGGGGGGAGGTCGAACAATGAGCAGTTCTTC
CDR3 protein: CASSLGGRSNNEQFF

V gene: TRBV3-1
clone size: few
J gene: TRBJ1-1
D gene: .
CDR3 length: 14
CDR3 DNA: TGTGCCAGCAGCCAATTGGGTGGGAACACTGAAGCTTTCTTT
CDR3 protein: CASSQLGGNTEAFF

V gene: TRBV3-1
clone size: many
J gene: TRBJ1-4
D gene: .
CDR3 length: 15
CDR3 DNA: TGTGCCAGCAGCCAAGGTTACGGCGCCGGCCGACAAGGGTTTTTT
CDR3 protein: CASSQGYGAGRQGFF

V gene: TRBV7-6
clone size: .
J gene: TRBJ2-5
D gene: .
CDR3 length: 14
CDR3 DNA: TGTGCCAGCAGCTTAGCCCGGACTGGACTACCAACTACCTTC
CDR3 protein: CASSLARTGLPTTF

V gene: TRBV10-3
clone size: few
J gene: TRBJ2-5
D gene: .
CDR3 length: 13
CDR3 DNA: TGTGCCATCAGTGTCGGGGTAGGGGAGACCCAGTACTTC
CDR3 protein: CAISVGVGETQYF

V gene: TRBV6-5
clone size: .
J gene: TRBJ1-6
D gene: .
CDR3 length: 16
CDR3 DNA: TGTGCCAGCAGTTACGGTCTACAGGGTTTCGGTTCACCCCTCCACTTT
CDR3 protein: CASSYGLQGFGSPLHF

V gene: TRBV6-1
clone size: .
J gene: TRBJ2-3
D gene: .
CDR3 length: 13
CDR3 DNA: TGTGCCAGCAGCCCACTGGGGGCAGATACGCAGTATTTT
CDR3 protein: CASSPLGADTQYF

V gene: TRBV4-1
clone size: few
J gene: TRBJ2-4
D gene: .
CDR3 length: 14
CDR3 DNA: TGCGCCAGCAGCCAAGACAATGCCAAAAACATTCAGTACTTC
CDR3 protein: CASSQDNAKNIQYF

V gene: TRBV9
clone size: .
J gene: TRBJ2-1
D gene: .
CDR3 length: 14
CDR3 DNA: TGTGCCAGCAGCGTAGAACCGGCCGAGGCTAGCCCATTCTTC
CDR3 protein: CASSVEPAEASPFF

V gene: TRBV4-1
clone size: many
J gene: TRBJ2-1
D gene: TRBD2
CDR3 length: 15
CDR3 DNA: TGCGCCAGCAGCCACCTGGGGGGAGGGTCAAATGAGCAGTTCTTC
CDR3 protein: CASSHLGGGSNEQFF

V gene: TRBV5-1
clone size: few
J gene: TRBJ2-7
D gene: .
CDR3 length: 13
CDR3 DNA: TGCGCCAGCAGCCGGGACCACCTCTACGAGCAGTACTTC
CDR3 protein: CASSRDHLYEQYF

V gene: TRBV18
clone size: few
J gene: TRBJ2-1
D gene: .
CDR3 length: 15
CDR3 DNA: TGTGCCAGCTCACCACCGACCCCCCGGGCCAATGAGCAGTTCTTC
CDR3 protein: CASSPPTPRANEQFF

V gene: TRBV2
clone size: .
J gene: TRBJ1-1
D gene: .
CDR3 length: 12
CDR3 DNA: TGTGCCAGCAGTGATCCCCTGCGGGAAGCTTTCTTT
CDR3 protein: CASSDPLREAFF

V gene: TRBV7-9
clone size: few
J gene: TRBJ2-2
D gene: .
CDR3 length: 13
CDR3 DNA: TGTGCCAGCAGCTTAGATGGTCCCGGGGAGCTGTTTTTT
CDR3 protein: CASSLDGPGELFF

V gene: TRBV9
clone size: .
J gene: TRBJ2-3
D gene: .
CDR3 length: 14
CDR3 DNA: TGTGCCAGCAGCGTTAGCGAGAGCACAGATACGCAGTATTTT
CDR3 protein: CASSVSESTDTQYF

V gene: TRBV10-3
clone size: .
J gene: TRBJ1-1
D gene: .
CDR3 length: 15
CDR3 DNA: TGTGCCATCAGAAGGAAGGACAGAGCGAACACTGAAGCTTTCTTT
CDR3 protein: CAIRRKDRANTEAFF

V gene: TRBV20-1
clone size: .
J gene: TRBJ2-5
D gene: TRBD2
CDR3 length: 15
CDR3 DNA: TGCAGTGCTAGCCTTACGGGGGGGCTGGAGGAGACCCAGTACTTC
CDR3 protein: CSASLTGGLEETQYF

V gene: TRBV20-1
clone size: .
J gene: TRBJ2-1
D gene: .
CDR3 length: 13
CDR3 DNA: TGCAGTGCTAGAGACCCCCCTAGGAATGAGCAGTTCTTC
CDR3 protein: CSARDPPRNEQFF

V gene: TRBV15
clone size: .
J gene: TRBJ2-3
D gene: TRBD2
CDR3 length: 17
CDR3 DNA: TGTGCCACCAGCAGAGAGAAAAGCGGGGGGACCACAGATACGCAGTATTTT
CDR3 protein: CATSREKSGGTTDTQYF

V gene: TRBV12-3/TRBV12-4
clone size: .
J gene: TRBJ2-1
D gene: .
CDR3 length: 16
CDR3 DNA: TGTGCCAGCACCCACGGAGCGGTTAGCTCCTACAATGAGCAGTTCTTC
CDR3 protein: CASTHGAVSSYNEQFF

V gene: TRBV29-1
clone size: many
J gene: TRBJ2-2
D gene: .
CDR3 length: 16
CDR3 DNA: TGCAGCGTTGAAGACAGGACTCCCGCGAACACCGGGGAGCTGTTTTTT
CDR3 protein: CSVEDRTPANTGELFF

V gene: TRBV2
clone size: .
J gene: TRBJ1-5
D gene: .
CDR3 length: 14
CDR3 DNA: TGTGCCAGCAGAGCAGAAACAGGCAATCAGCCCCAGCATTTT
CDR3 protein: CASRAETGNQPQHF

V gene: TRBV5-1
clone size: .
J gene: TRBJ1-1
D gene: .
CDR3 length: 15
CDR3 DNA: TGCGCCAGCAGCGTTGTTTCTGTAATGAACACTGAAGCTTTCTTT
CDR3 protein: CASSVVSVMNTEAFF

V gene: TRBV4-2
clone size: few
J gene: TRBJ2-3
D gene: .
CDR3 length: 14
CDR3 DNA: TGTGCCAGCAGCCCCCCCGAGGGGACAGATACGCAGTATTTT
CDR3 protein: CASSPPEGTDTQYF

V gene: TRBV5-1
clone size: few
J gene: TRBJ2-3
D gene: TRBD1
CDR3 length: 16
CDR3 DNA: TGCGCCAGCAGCGAAGACAGGGGATTGGGGACAGATACGCAGTATTTT
CDR3 protein: CASSEDRGLGTDTQYF

V gene: TRBV29-1
clone size: .
J gene: TRBJ2-2
D gene: TRBD2
CDR3 length: 12
CDR3 DNA: TGCAGCTGCGGGGGGAACACCGGGGAGCTGTTTTTT
CDR3 protein: CSCGGNTGELFF

V gene: TRBV7-6
clone size: .
J gene: TRBJ2-5
D gene: .
CDR3 length: 12
CDR3 DNA: TGTGCCAGCAGCGAAGGGGGGGAGACCCAGTACTTC
CDR3 protein: CASSEGGETQYF

V gene: TRBV20-1
clone size: few
J gene: TRBJ2-7
D gene: TRBD1
CDR3 length: 16
CDR3 DNA: TGCAGTGCTGTCCCGGGACAGAAAACCCTAGCCAGGGAGCAGTACTTC
CDR3 protein: CSAVPGQKTLAREQYF

V gene: TRBV11-2
clone size: .
J gene: TRBJ1-2
D gene: TRBD1
CDR3 length: 14
CDR3 DNA: TGTGCCAGCAGCTTAGCAGACAGGGTGGGAGGCTACACCTTC
CDR3 protein: CASSLADRVGGYTF

V gene: TRBV10-3
clone size: .
J gene: TRBJ2-2
D gene: .
CDR3 length: 14
CDR3 DNA: TGTGCCATCAGTGAGGGTAGCTACACCGGGGAGCTGTTTTTT
CDR3 protein: CAISEGSYTGELFF

V gene: TRBV11-2
clone size: many
J gene: TRBJ2-1
D gene: TRBD2
CDR3 length: 14
CDR3 DNA: TGTGCCAGCAGCCGTGCGGGGGGGTACAATGAGCAGTTCTTC
CDR3 protein: CASSRAGGYNEQFF

V gene: TRBV5-1
clone size: few
J gene: TRBJ2-1
D gene: TRBD1
CDR3 length: 14
CDR3 DNA: TGCGCCAGCAGCCTGACAGGGTCTGTCGGTGAGCAGTTCTTC
CDR3 protein: CASSLTGSVGEQFF

V gene: TRBV15
clone size: few
J gene: TRBJ2-1
D gene: .
CDR3 length: 13
CDR3 DNA: TGTGCCACCAGCAGAGATCCCCTCGGTGAGCAGTTCTTC
CDR3 protein: CATSRDPLGEQFF

V gene: TRBV2
clone size: .
J gene: TRBJ2-3
D gene: .
CDR3 length: 13
CDR3 DNA: TGTGCCAGCAGTGGAGGGTTTACAGATACGCAGTATTTT
CDR3 protein: CASSGGFTDTQYF

V gene: TRBV7-9
clone size: .
J gene: TRBJ2-5
D gene: .
CDR3 length: 13
CDR3 DNA: TGTGCCAGCACCTCAGGCTCGGGGCGGACCCAGTACTTC
CDR3 protein: CASTSGSGRTQYF

V gene: TRBV5-1
clone size: few
J gene: TRBJ2-3
D gene: TRBD2
CDR3 length: 16
CDR3 DNA: TGCGCCAGCAGCTTGGCGCTAGCGGGGGGCTCGGATACGCAGTATTTT
CDR3 protein: CASSLALAGGSDTQYF

V gene: TRBV19
clone size: few
J gene: TRBJ2-2
D gene: .
CDR3 length: 16
CDR3 DNA: TGTGCCAGTAACCGGGGTGGGCGCCTAGTTCCCGGGGAGCTGTTTTTT
CDR3 protein: CASNRGGRLVPGELFF

V gene: TRBV9
clone size: .
J gene: TRBJ2-1
D gene: TRBD2
CDR3 length: 16
CDR3 DNA: TGTGCCAGCAGCTCCGACCCGGGACTAGGGTCCAATGAGCAGTTCTTC
CDR3 protein: CASSSDPGLGSNEQFF

V gene: TRBV20-1
clone size: many
J gene: TRBJ2-3
D gene: TRBD2
CDR3 length: 16
CDR3 DNA: TGCAGTGCTAGGTCGTCCAGCGGGGGAGTCACAGATACGCAGTATTTT
CDR3 protein: CSARSSSGGVTDTQYF

V gene: TRBV20-1
clone size: few
J gene: TRBJ2-1
D gene: TRBD2
CDR3 length: 17
CDR3 DNA: TGCAGTGCACGACTTGGGCTAGCGGGCCTTTCCTACAATGAGCAGTTCTTC
CDR3 protein: CSARLGLAGLSYNEQFF

V gene: TRBV5-5
clone size: few
J gene: TRBJ2-3
D gene: TRBD2
CDR3 length: 18
CDR3 DNA: TGTGCCAGCAGCTTTACCTGGACTAGCGGGGGCTACACAGATACGCAGTATTTT
CDR3 protein: CASSFTWTSGGYTDTQYF

V gene: TRBV3-1
clone size: few
J gene: TRBJ1-2
D gene: .
CDR3 length: 13
CDR3 DNA: TGTGCCAGCAGCCCGGCAGGTCCGTATGGCTACACCTTC
CDR3 protein: CASSPAGPYGYTF

V gene: TRBV5-1
clone size: .
J gene: TRBJ2-2
D gene: .
CDR3 length: 16
CDR3 DNA: TGCGCCAGCAGCGCAGCAGGGGCCCCGAACACCGGGGAGCTGTTTTTT
CDR3 protein: CASSAAGAPNTGELFF

V gene: TRBV20-1
clone size: .
J gene: TRBJ2-5
D gene: TRBD1
CDR3 length: 15
CDR3 DNA: TGCAGTGCCCTCCCCGGGACAGGGGTACAAGAGACCCAGTACTTC
CDR3 protein: CSALPGTGVQETQYF

V gene: TRBV6-1
clone size: few
J gene: TRBJ2-1
D gene: TRBD2
CDR3 length: 16
CDR3 DNA: TGTGCCAGCAGCCCCAGGATCCTAGCGGGGGGGCCGGAGCAGTTCTTC
CDR3 protein: CASSPRILAGGPEQFF

V gene: TRBV11-2
clone size: .
J gene: TRBJ2-7
D gene: TRBD2
CDR3 length: 15
CDR3 DNA: TGTGCCAGCAGCATAGCGGGAGCTACCTCCTACGAGCAGTACTTC
CDR3 protein: CASSIAGATSYEQYF

V gene: TRBV7-9
clone size: few
J gene: TRBJ2-3
D gene: TRBD2
CDR3 length: 15
CDR3 DNA: TGTGCCAGCAGCTTTCGTGGGGGGGATCATTATGGGCAGTATTTT
CDR3 protein: CASSFRGGDHYGQYF

V gene: TRBV5-6
clone size: .
J gene: TRBJ2-3
D gene: .
CDR3 length: 15
CDR3 DNA: TGTGCCAGCAGCTTCGGCAGGGGGGGCACAGATACGCAGTATTTT
CDR3 protein: CASSFGRGGTDTQYF

V gene: TRBV15
clone size: .
J gene: TRBJ2-7
D gene: .
CDR3 length: 12
CDR3 DNA: TGTGCCACCAGCAGACCTTCCTACGAGCAGTACTTC
CDR3 protein: CATSRPSYEQYF

V gene: TRBV12-3/TRBV12-4
clone size: .
J gene: TRBJ2-1
D gene: .
CDR3 length: 16
CDR3 DNA: TGTGCCAGCAGTTTAGGGGGGTGGAATTACTATAATGAGCAGTTCTTC
CDR3 protein: CASSLGGWNYYNEQFF